One sample yielded the 27 T cell receptor beta chains listed below, sequenced in a study of T cells in women clearing cervical HPV infection. Clones were read by immunoSEQ multiplex PCR, and TCRdb kept only the in-frame ones, dropping some. The sample table includes over 30,000 clones. Sequencing used blood buffy coat. All receptors derive from a woman aged 18 to 75 with a cervical HPV16 infection that either progressed to CIN3+ or cleared (not recorded which).

CDR3 bases read: TGTGCCAGCACCCCACAGGTGAACACCGGGGAG. Translated, it gives CASTPQVNTGE. The entire CDR3 reads CASTPQVNTGELFF. The rearrangement uses TRBV6-2 or TRBV6-3 and TRBJ2-2, with TRBD1 as a possible D gene (5 bases). The read ends 3 residues shy of where the CDR3 ends; the end is completed using the germline J gene. The length of the CDR3 is 14 residues. Per the germline V gene, CDR1 is MNHEY and CDR2 is SVGEGT. V was clipped by 7 bases and J by 1 base, with 10 bases between them.

Notes on this clone: Read coverage stops 3 residues before the CDR3 terminus; the germline J gene supplies the remainder. The gene calls are TRBV5-6 and TRBJ2-5, with a tentative D call TRBD1 (5 bases). Looked up from germline, CDR1 is SGHDT and CDR2 is YYEEEE. The CDR3 spans 13 residues. The V gene lost 4 bases and the J gene lost 4 bases, with 11 bases spanning the gap. The DNA read from the CDR3 is TGTGCCAGCAGCGTAGGACATTTAGAGACC. It codes for CASSVGHLET. The complete CDR3 reads CASSVGHLETQYF.

Details on this clone: The CDR3 end falls 3 residues outside the read, so it is completed with the germline J gene. The J gene is TRBJ1-2, the V gene TRBV7-9, with 7 bases that match TRBD1. CDR3 size: 14 residues. Germline-derived CDR1 and CDR2 are SEHNR and FQNEAQ (reference sequence). The CDR3 sequence is CASSLPQGKGDYTF. The sequenced part of the CDR3 DNA is TGTGCCAGCAGCTTACCACAGGGGAAGGGGGAC.

Points on this clone: The CDR3 end lies 3 residues beyond the end of the read and is filled in from the germline J gene. This chain uses TRBV20-1 with TRBJ2-7, with 8 bases matching TRBD2. CDR3 length: 14 amino acids. Germline values: CDR1 DFQATT, CDR2 SNEGSKA (reference sequence). J was trimmed by 4 bases and V by 3 bases; bases with no gene match: 8. The CDR3 spells CSASQTSGGYEQYF. The DNA read from the CDR3 is TGCAGTGCTAGTCAAACTAGCGGTGGGTACGAG.

In regard to this clone: The read stops 3 residues short of the end of the CDR3; the missing end is completed from the germline J gene. The chain couples TRBV5-1 to TRBJ1-1, with unresolved D. There are 14 residues in the CDR3. Germline V CDR1 and CDR2: SGHRS, YFSETQ. Trimming took 0 bases from V and 0 from J, leaving 6 bases between them. CDR3 region: CASSLEGVNTEAFF. The DNA read from the CDR3 is TGCGCCAGCAGCTTGGAGGGTGTGAACACTGAA.

A remark on this clone: The sequence runs out 3 residues before the end of the CDR3; the remainder is reconstructed from the germline J gene. The chain joins TRBV29-1 to TRBJ1-5; 10 bases agree with TRBD1. The V and J ends lost 0 bases and 2 bases, in that order; junction bases with no gene match: 1. This CDR3 has 15 residues. Looked up from germline, CDR1 is SQVTM and CDR2 is ANQGSEA. The sequenced part of the CDR3 DNA is TGCAGCGTTGAAGATGGGACAGGGGGCAATCAGCCC. The encoded protein is CSVEDGTGGNQP. The whole CDR3 sequence reads CSVEDGTGGNQPQHF. Supplemented by reference TRBV29-1 and TRBJ1-5, the full variable domain reads SAVISQKPSRDICQRGTSLTIQCQVDSQVTMMFWYRQQPGQSLTLIATANQGSEATYESGFVIDKFPISRPNLTFSTLTVSNMSPEDSSIYLCSVEDGTGGNQPQHFGDGTRLSIL.

On this clone itself: The read gets to within 3 residues of the CDR3 end, and the germline J gene fills in the rest. The chain uses TRBV7-9 and TRBJ2-7; 7 bases are shared with TRBD1. The V gene's germline CDR1 is SEHNR and CDR2 FQNEAQ (reference sequence). V lost 2 bases to trimming and J lost 3 bases; unmatched junction nucleotides: 7. The CDR3 consists of 15 residues. The CDR3 loop reads CASSLMGQPLYEQYF. CDR3 bases read: TGTGCCAGCAGCTTAATGGGACAGCCTCTCTACGAG.

Comment on this clone: The observed sequence ends 3 residues before the CDR3 terminus, with the missing tail filled in from the germline J gene. The V call is TRBV7-6, the J call TRBJ2-4; 9 bases match TRBD1. CDR1 SGHVS and CDR2 FNYEAQ come from the germline V gene. The CDR3 consists of 15 residues. CDR3 loop: CASSLATGGTYGQYF. The CDR3 bases that were read are TGTGCCAGCAGCTTAGCGACAGGGGGTACATATGGT.

Note on this clone: The read ends 3 residues early relative to the CDR3; the germline J gene fills the gap. The chain carries TRBV18 and TRBJ2-3; D unclear. CDR1 KGHSH and CDR2 LQKENI come from the germline V gene. With 2 bases removed from V and 2 bases from J, the gap between germline ends came to 8 bases. This CDR3 has 14 residues. The CDR3 here is CASSPSDITDTQYF. Incomplete CDR3 DNA: TGTGCCAGCTCACCATCAGATATCACAGATACG.

On this clone itself: The sequence runs out 3 residues before the end of the CDR3; the remainder is reconstructed from the germline J gene. This rearrangement joins TRBV19 to TRBJ2-3; a possible D gene is TRBD2 (7 bases). In germline, CDR1 is LNHDA, CDR2 SQIVND (reference sequence). This CDR3 is 11 amino acids long. The CDR3 region is CASGGAETQYF. CDR3 DNA, as far as it was read: TGTGCCAGTGGGGGGGCGGAGACG.

As for this clone: The CDR3 end lies 3 residues beyond the end of the read and is filled in from the germline J gene. This chain joins TRBV20-1 and TRBJ2-3, with a possible D match to TRBD1 (5 bases). V dropped 2 bases and J dropped 6 bases, with 12 bases sitting between them. The germline V gene encodes CDR1 DFQATT and CDR2 SNEGSKA (reference sequence). This CDR3 is 13 amino acids long. The CDR3 loop is CSARLTGRDTQYF. The sequenced CDR3 bases are TGCAGTGCTAGACTTACAGGAAGGGATACG.

With respect to this clone: The CDR3 is cut off 3 residues early in the read; its end comes from the germline J gene. This chain uses TRBV19 with TRBJ2-7; D possibly corresponds to TRBD1 (6 bases). Per germline, CDR1 LNHDA and CDR2 SQIVND (reference sequence). This CDR3 is 13 amino acids long. V shed 4 bases and J shed 6 bases, with 13 bases lying between them. The CDR3 loop is CASSTGHPSEQYF. CDR3 bases read: TGTGCCAGTAGTACGGGACACCCCTCCGAG.

On this clone itself: The read ends 3 residues shy of where the CDR3 ends; the end is completed using the germline J gene. V is TRBV7-9 and J is TRBJ1-1, with unresolved D. The CDR3 runs to 12 residues. CDR1 is SEHNR, CDR2 FQNEAQ, per germline (reference sequence). CDR3 bases read: TGTGCCAGCAGCTTAGGTGTTCGGGGA. Translation: CASSLGVRG. The full-length CDR3 reads as CASSLGVRGAFF.

With respect to this clone: Read sequence stops 3 residues before the CDR3 end, and the germline J gene provides the missing end. The chain couples TRBV7-9 to TRBJ2-7; 12 nucleotides line up with TRBD1. The junction had 8 bases not matched to a gene; V was cut back by 5 bases and J by 6 bases. Looked up from germline, CDR1 is SEHNR and CDR2 is FQNEAQ (reference sequence). The CDR3 runs to 15 residues. The covered CDR3 bases are TGTGCCAGCAGCCCGGGGGGGACAGGGGGCTTCGAG. It yields the protein CASSPGGTGGFE. The full CDR3 protein reads CASSPGGTGGFEQYF.

As to this clone: The sequenced fragment ends 3 residues before the CDR3 boundary, so the rest is inferred from the germline J gene. The identical CDR3 is also encoded by other nucleotide sequences in the sample. This rearrangement joins TRBV2 to TRBJ1-2; TRBD1 agrees at 7 bases. The V gene's germline CDR1 is SNHLY and CDR2 FYNNEI. The CDR3 runs 14 residues. With V trimmed by 4 bases and J by 1 base, 3 bases remained unmatched. This chain's CDR3 is CASSVGTDNYGYTF. The covered CDR3 bases are TGTGCCAGCAGTGTTGGGACAGATAACTATGGC.

Concerning this clone itself: Other DNA sequences in the sample encode the same CDR3. The CDR3 reads CASSWTGGGNTGELFF. The CDR3 bases that were read are TGCGCCAGCAGTTGGACAGGGGGAGGGAACACCGGGGAG. The chain recombines TRBV5-1 with TRBJ2-2; 10 positions match TRBD1. The CDR3 end falls 3 residues outside the read, so it is completed with the germline J gene. V gave up 5 bases and J gave up 1 base; unmatched junction bases: 5. Per the germline V gene, CDR1 is SGHRS and CDR2 is YFSETQ. This CDR3 has 16 residues.

A note on this clone: The read gets to within 3 residues of the CDR3 end, and the germline J gene fills in the rest. The V and J genes are TRBV5-1 and TRBJ2-1, with TRBD1 as a possible D gene (6 bases). V was trimmed by 4 bases and J by 8 bases, leaving 19 bases between them. Germline loops: CDR1 SGHRS, CDR2 YFSETQ. This CDR3 contains 15 residues. CDR3 sequence reads: CASSMGQGSMDEQFF. The sequenced CDR3 bases are TGCGCCAGCAGCATGGGCCAGGGGTCAATGGATGAG.

Remarks on this clone: The CDR3 is cut off 3 residues early in the read; its end comes from the germline J gene. The chain carries TRBV2 and TRBJ2-7, with 8 bases fitting TRBD1. CDR1 SNHLY and CDR2 FYNNEI come from the germline V gene. CDR3 length equals 13 residues. The V and J ends lost 5 bases and 5 bases, in that order; junction bases with no gene match: 5. The CDR3 region is CASSSQGAHEQYF. Incomplete CDR3 DNA: TGTGCCAGCAGTTCGCAGGGGGCCCACGAG.

Details on this clone: The CDR3 extends 3 residues past the end of the read, so its final part is completed from the germline J gene. V gene TRBV9 combines with J gene TRBJ1-3; TRBD1 might be the D (6 bases). Trimming took 4 bases from V and 4 from J, leaving 15 bases between them. From germline, CDR1 is SGDLS and CDR2 YYNGEE. This CDR3 region has 15 residues. Incomplete CDR3 DNA: TGTGCCAGCAGCCCCGAAACAGGGAGAGGAAACACC. Its translation is CASSPETGRGNT. The full CDR3 protein is CASSPETGRGNTIYF.

Details on this clone: The CDR3 end falls 3 residues outside the read, so it is completed with the germline J gene. The J gene is TRBJ1-3, the V gene TRBV30; D not certain. Trimming took 5 bases from V and 0 from J, leaving 5 bases between them. This CDR3 comprises 12 residues. Germline CDR1 and CDR2: GTSNPN and SVGIG (reference sequence). CDR3 bases read: TGTGCCTGGCTGTACTCTGGAAACACC. This codes for CAWLYSGNT. The whole CDR3 is CAWLYSGNTIYF.

Turning to this clone: The sequenced fragment ends 3 residues before the CDR3 boundary, so the rest is inferred from the germline J gene. The chain uses TRBV20-1 and TRBJ1-4; 8 bases agree with TRBD1. Germline V gives CDR1 DFQATT, CDR2 SNEGSKA (reference sequence). The ends lost 1 base at V and 2 bases at J; junction bases unmatched: 9. The CDR3 runs to 17 residues. CDR3 DNA, as far as it was read: TGCAGTGCTAGAGTTATAACCTACAGGGGGACTAATGAAAAA. Translation gives CSARVITYRGTNEK. The entire CDR3 protein reads CSARVITYRGTNEKLFF.

Remarks on this clone: The read stops 3 residues short of the end of the CDR3; the missing end is completed from the germline J gene. The chain combines TRBV7-2 with TRBJ2-1; D gene ambiguous. The V end was cut by 7 bases, the J end by 6 bases, with 10 bases between. Germline V gene data show CDR1 as SGHTA and CDR2 as FQGNSA. This CDR3 spans 12 amino acids. The CDR3 loop is CASMPSSNEQFF. The CDR3 DNA, read in part, is TGTGCCAGCATGCCCTCCAGCAATGAG. The full variable domain, rest sourced from reference TRBV7-2 and TRBJ2-1, is GAGVSQSPSNKVTEKGKDVELRCDPISGHTALYWYRQSLGQGLEFLIYFQGNSAPDKSGLPSDRFSAERTGGSVSTLTIQRTQQEDSAVYLCASMPSSNEQFFGPGTRLTVL.

Worth noting for this clone: The CDR3 end falls 3 residues outside the read, so it is completed with the germline J gene. The chain carries TRBV20-1 and TRBJ2-3; 8 bases align to TRBD2. The ends lost 0 bases at V and 1 base at J; junction bases unmatched: 3. The CDR3 consists of 15 residues. CDR1 and CDR2 (germline): DFQATT, SNEGSKA (reference sequence). Here the CDR3 reads CSAREQAGGTDTQYF. Incomplete CDR3 DNA: TGCAGTGCTAGAGAACAAGCGGGGGGCACAGATACG.

A word on this clone: With the read ending 3 residues before the CDR3 end, the germline J gene is used to fill in that end. The chain links TRBV13 to TRBJ2-1; D remains ambiguous. Trimming pared 1 base from V and 5 bases from J, leaving 6 bases between. The V gene's germline CDR1 is PRHDT and CDR2 FYEKMQ (reference sequence). The CDR3 consists of 13 residues. CDR3 protein: CASSLEVNNEQFF. The sequenced part of the CDR3 DNA is TGTGCCAGCAGCTTAGAGGTTAACAATGAG. Full variable domain (missing parts from reference TRBV13 and TRBJ2-1): AAGVIQSPRHLIKEKRETATLKCYPIPRHDTVYWYQQGPGQDPQFLISFYEKMQSDKGSIPDRFSAQQFSDYHSELNMSSLELGDSALYFCASSLEVNNEQFFGPGTRLTVL.

Note on this clone: The CDR3 goes on 3 residues after the read ends, and that part is filled in from the germline J gene. The chain recombines TRBV20-1 with TRBJ1-4; D might be TRBD1 (5 bases). CDR3 length: 12 amino acids. Per germline, CDR1 DFQATT and CDR2 SNEGSKA (reference sequence). V was trimmed by 8 bases and J by 8 bases, leaving 15 bases between them. The part of the CDR3 DNA that was read is TGCAGTATAAAAAGGGGCAGGGAAAAA. Its protein product is CSIKRGREK. The full CDR3 is CSIKRGREKLFF.

Partial CDR3 DNA: TGTGCCAGCAGTTACGGGACTAGCGGGTACGAG. Residues: CASSYGTSGYE. The complete CDR3 reads CASSYGTSGYEQYF. This chain connects TRBV6-2 or TRBV6-3 to TRBJ2-7, with 12 nucleotides matching TRBD2. The read terminates 3 residues ahead of where the CDR3 ends, so the germline J gene completes it. CDR1 is MNHEY, CDR2 SVGEGT, per germline. With 2 bases clipped from V and 4 bases from J, the junction kept 0 bases outside the gene matches. This CDR3 region has 14 residues.

Of note for this clone: The read ends 3 residues shy of where the CDR3 ends; the end is completed using the germline J gene. The V call is TRBV4-1, the J call TRBJ1-1; D gene unclear. This CDR3 has 13 residues. V was pared by 0 bases and J by 7 bases, with 9 bases between. Germline CDR1 reads MGHRA; CDR2 reads YSYEKL. The part of the CDR3 DNA that was read is TGCGCCAGCAGCCAAGATAGGGTCGGTGAA. Residues: CASSQDRVGE. The whole CDR3 protein is CASSQDRVGEAFF.